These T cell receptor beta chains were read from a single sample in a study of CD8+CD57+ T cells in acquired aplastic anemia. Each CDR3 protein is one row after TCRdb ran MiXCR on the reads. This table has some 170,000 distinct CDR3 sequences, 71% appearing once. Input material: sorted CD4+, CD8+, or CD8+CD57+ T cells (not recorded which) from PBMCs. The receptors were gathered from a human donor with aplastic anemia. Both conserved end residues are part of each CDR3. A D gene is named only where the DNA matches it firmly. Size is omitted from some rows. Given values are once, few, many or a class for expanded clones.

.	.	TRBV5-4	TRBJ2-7	TGTGCCAGCAGCTCCGGGACGGCGAGCTCCTACGAGCAGTACTTC	CASSSGTASSYEQYF
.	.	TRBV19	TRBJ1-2	TGTGCCAGTAGCCATTTGCCCGGGCCTGATAACTATGGCTACACCTTC	CASSHLPGPDNYGYTF
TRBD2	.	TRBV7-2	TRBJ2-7	TGTGCCAGCAGCTCCGGAGTGACTAGCGGGGACGAGCAGTACTTC	CASSSGVTSGDEQYF
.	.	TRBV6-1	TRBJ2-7	TGTGCCAGCACCGGGACACTCGTCTACGAGCAGTACTTC	CASTGTLVYEQYF
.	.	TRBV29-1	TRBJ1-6	TGCAGCGTTGGTTTCGCCAGCAATTCACCCCTCCACTTT	CSVGFASNSPLHF
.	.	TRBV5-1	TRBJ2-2	TGCGCCAGCCTCCCCCCTGTTGGCACCGGGGAGCTGTTTTTT	CASLPPVGTGELFF
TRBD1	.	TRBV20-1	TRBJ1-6	TGCAGTGCTAGAGATACACGGACAGGGGAGAATTCACCCCTCCACTTT	CSARDTRTGENSPLHF
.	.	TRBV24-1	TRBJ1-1	TGTGCCACCAGTGATTTATCGGGGGTTGAAGCTTTCTTT	CATSDLSGVEAFF
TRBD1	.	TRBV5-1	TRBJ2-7	TGTGCCAGCAGTAACCCGGGACAGGGGGCCTACGAGCAGTACTTC	CASSNPGQGAYEQYF
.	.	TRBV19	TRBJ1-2	TGTGCCAGTACCTTTAACTATGGCTACACCTTC	CASTFNYGYTF
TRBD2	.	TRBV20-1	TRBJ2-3	TGCAGTGCTAGCGCAAGACTAGCGAGCACAGATACGCAGTATTTT	CSASARLASTDTQYF
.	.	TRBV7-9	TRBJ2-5	TGTGCCAGCAGCTTAGGGGGGGGCAGGCAAGAGACCCAGTACTTC	CASSLGGGRQETQYF
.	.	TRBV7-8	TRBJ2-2	TGTGCCAGCAGCTTATCGTTTAGCAACACCGGGGAGCTGTTTTTT	CASSLSFSNTGELFF
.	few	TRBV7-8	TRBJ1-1	TGTGCCAGCAGCTTAGAGGGACGGAACACTGAAGCTTTCTTT	CASSLEGRNTEAFF
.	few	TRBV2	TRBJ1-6	TGTGCCAGCAGCTATACGTTAAATTCACCCCTCCACTTT	CASSYTLNSPLHF
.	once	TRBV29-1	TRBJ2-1	TGCAGCGTCCTAAGTCGGGGCGATCAGTTCTTC	CSVLSRGDQFF
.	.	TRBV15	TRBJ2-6	TGTGCCACCAGCAGAGATAAAAGTGGGGCCAACGTCCTGACTTTC	CATSRDKSGANVLTF
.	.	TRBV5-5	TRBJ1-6	TGTGCCAGCAGCCCCGGACTAACAAGGCTTCACTTT	CASSPGLTRLHF
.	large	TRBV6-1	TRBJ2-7	TGTGCCAGCACGGCCTTCTACGAGCAGTACTTC	CASTAFYEQYF
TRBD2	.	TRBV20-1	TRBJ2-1	TGCAGTGCAAGCCCCAGCGGGAGTTCCTACAATGAGCAGTTCTTC	CSASPSGSSYNEQFF
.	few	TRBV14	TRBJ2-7	TGTGCCAGCAGCCAAACAGCAGGCCGGTACGAGCAGTACTTC	CASSQTAGRYEQYF
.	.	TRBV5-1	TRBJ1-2	TGCGCCAGCAGCTTAGAAGAGTCTGGCTACACCTTC	CASSLEESGYTF
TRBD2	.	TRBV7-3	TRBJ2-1	TGTGCCAGCAGCATCGGGCGGGGGGGCCGTAATGAGCAGTTCTTC	CASSIGRGGRNEQFF
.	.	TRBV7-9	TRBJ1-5	TGTGCCAGCACCCTACCAGGGAGGGATCAGCCCCAGCATTTT	CASTLPGRDQPQHF
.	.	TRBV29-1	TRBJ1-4	TGCAGCGTTGCCGACGGGGTAACTAATGAAAAACTGTTTTTT	CSVADGVTNEKLFF
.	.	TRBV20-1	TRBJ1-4	TGCAGTGCTAGAAGTGGGGGGGCTAATGAAAAACTGTTTTTT	CSARSGGANEKLFF
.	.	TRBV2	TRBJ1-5	TGTGCCAGCAGTGGGGCAGCCCAAGGGAGCAATCAGCCCCAGCATTTT	CASSGAAQGSNQPQHF
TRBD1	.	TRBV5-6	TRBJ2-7	TGTGCCAGCAGTGACCCCGGGACAGGGGCCTACGAGCAGTACTTC	CASSDPGTGAYEQYF
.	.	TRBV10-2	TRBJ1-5	TGCGCCAGCAGTGAAAGTCGGGGGGCGCGTGGTCAGCCCCAGCATTTT	CASSESRGARGQPQHF
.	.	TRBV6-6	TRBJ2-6	TGTGCCAGCAGTTCAGGGGAATCTGGGGCCAACGTCCTGACTTTC	CASSSGESGANVLTF
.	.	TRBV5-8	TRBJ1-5	TGTGCCAGCAGCTTGGAGGGCGGAGGATTGTATAGCAATCAGCCCCAGCATTTT	CASSLEGGGLYSNQPQHF
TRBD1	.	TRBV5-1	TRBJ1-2	TGCGCCAGCAACGGCGGACAGGGTGGCTATGGCTACACCTTC	CASNGGQGGYGYTF